Given below is one T cell receptor beta chain in context. Sequencing was performed with immunoSEQ multiplex PCR; in TCRdb, only in-frame clones are kept and a portion is missing. The data contain just under 50,000 clones, 94% of them seen just once; the ten biggest clones take up around 0.3%. Germline V lookup: CDR1 SNHLY, CDR2 FYNNEI. Deletions cut 5 bases from V and 2 bases from J, with 10 bases between. The CDR3 runs 14 residues. The sample is drawn from a study of T cell changes during pregnancy in multiple sclerosis. The sequencing used CD4+ T cells from peripheral blood mononuclear cells, collected in the third trimester of pregnancy. The chain has TRBV2 and TRBJ1-5; perhaps TRBD1 as D (6 bases). The TCR originated in a female donor with multiple sclerosis, enrolled in a pregnancy study. CDR3 sequence (DNA): TGTGCCAGCAGTAGGGGGTTTGGCAATCAGCCCCAGCATTTT. Translation: CASSRGFGNQPQHF.